The 6 T cell receptor beta chains given below trace back to one sample, sequenced in a study of Ad26.COV2.S vaccination and SARS-CoV-2 variants. The treatment was: around 19 received Ad26.COV2.S at low or high dose, single or two shots; roughly five received placebo; per-sample allocation not given. Each sample was drawn 63 days after the first injection (of vaccine or placebo). This table comes from immunoSEQ multiplex PCR, and its TCRdb copy is limited to in-frame clones, with some not included. The sample carries approximately 340,000 clones, 70% to 90% recorded once. This specimen was peripheral blood, taken in a trial of Ad26.COV2.S vaccine versus placebo. These receptors were taken from a person aged 18-60 years who received the Ad26.COV2.S COVID-19 vaccine or a placebo.

The chain uses TRBV9 and TRBJ1-2; the D is unclear. Germline values: CDR1 SGDLS, CDR2 YYNGEE. CDR3 length: 13 residues. The germline V and J ends were trimmed by 0 bases and 3 bases, with 6 bases remaining between them. The CDR3 DNA is TGTGCCAGCAGCGTAGGACCCTACTATGGCTACACCTTC. Translation: CASSVGPYYGYTF.

This chain joins TRBV28 and TRBJ2-7, with D perhaps TRBD2 (7 bases). The CDR3 runs 13 residues. Germline V gives CDR1 MDHEN, CDR2 SYDVKM. V gave up 6 bases and J gave up 6 bases, with 15 bases separating them. The chain's CDR3 is CASSSVGGLEQYF. The CDR3, as DNA: TGTGCCAGCAGCTCCGTCGGGGGGCTCGAGCAGTACTTC.

The rearrangement joins TRBV4-3 to TRBJ1-2; D is undetermined. Looked up from germline, CDR1 is LGHNA and CDR2 is YSLEER. The ends were cut back, 4 bases at V and 4 bases at J, with 10 bases in the middle. This CDR3 is built from 13 residues. The CDR3 nucleotides read TGCGCCAGCAGCCCGGACCGCACCTATGGCTACACCTTC. As protein: CASSPDRTYGYTF.

Only one count was recorded for this clone. The sample carries other DNA sequences with the same CDR3. The chain employs TRBV7-2 and TRBJ2-3; the D is unclear. V was clipped by 0 bases and J by 2 bases, with 6 bases between them. The germline V gene has CDR1 SGHTA and CDR2 FQGNSA. CDR3 length: 14 amino acids. In DNA form, the CDR3 reads TGTGCCAGCAGCTTAGCGGGAACCACAGATACGCAGTATTTT. Its translation: CASSLAGTTDTQYF.

The chain uses TRBV6-5 and TRBJ2-3; D is undetermined. V was trimmed by 3 bases and J by 0 bases, leaving 13 bases between them. The V gene's germline CDR1 is MNHEY and CDR2 SVGAGI. CDR3 length equals 16 residues. The CDR3 sequence is CASSYRPNPSTDTQYF. For the CDR3, the DNA is TGTGCCAGCAGTTATCGGCCGAATCCTAGCACAGATACGCAGTATTTT.

The rearrangement uses TRBV27 and TRBJ1-2; D may be TRBD1 (6 bases). The CDR3 is 15 residues long. Trimming cost V 0 bases and J 4 bases, with 12 bases left between them. Per the germline V gene, CDR1 is MNHEY and CDR2 is SMNVEV (reference sequence). In DNA, the CDR3 is TGTGCCAGCAGTTTATCTACAGGGTACGGCTATGGCTACACCTTC. It specifies CASSLSTGYGYGYTF.